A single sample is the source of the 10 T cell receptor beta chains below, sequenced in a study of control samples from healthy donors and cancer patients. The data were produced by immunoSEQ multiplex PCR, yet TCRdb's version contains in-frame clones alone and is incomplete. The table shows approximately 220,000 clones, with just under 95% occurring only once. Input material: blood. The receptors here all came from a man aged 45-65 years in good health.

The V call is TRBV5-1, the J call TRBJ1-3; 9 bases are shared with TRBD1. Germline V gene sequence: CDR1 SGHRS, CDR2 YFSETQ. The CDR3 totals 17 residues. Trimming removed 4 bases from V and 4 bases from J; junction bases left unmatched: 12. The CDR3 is CASSLRPGQGSGNTIYF. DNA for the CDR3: TGCGCCAGCAGCCTCAGACCGGGACAGGGTTCGGGAAACACCATATATTTT.

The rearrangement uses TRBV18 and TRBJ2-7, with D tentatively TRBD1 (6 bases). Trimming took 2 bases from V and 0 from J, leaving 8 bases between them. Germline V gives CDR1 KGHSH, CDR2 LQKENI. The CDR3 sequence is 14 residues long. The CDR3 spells CASSPSGASYEQYF. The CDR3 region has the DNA TGTGCCAGCTCACCATCAGGGGCCTCCTACGAGCAGTACTTC.

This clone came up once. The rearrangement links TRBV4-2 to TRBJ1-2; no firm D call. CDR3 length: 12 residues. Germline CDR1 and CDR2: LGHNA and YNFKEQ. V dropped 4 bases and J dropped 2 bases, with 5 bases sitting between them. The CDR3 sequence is CASSPTNYGYTF. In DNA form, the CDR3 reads TGTGCCAGCAGCCCCACCAACTATGGCTACACCTTC.

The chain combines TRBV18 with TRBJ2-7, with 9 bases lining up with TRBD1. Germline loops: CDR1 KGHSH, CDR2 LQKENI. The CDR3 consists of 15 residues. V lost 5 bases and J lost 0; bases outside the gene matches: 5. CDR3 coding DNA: TGTGCCAGCTCAGAGGGACAGGGTAGCTCCTACGAGCAGTACTTC. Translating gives CASSEGQGSSYEQYF. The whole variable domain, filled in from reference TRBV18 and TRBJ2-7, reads NAGVMQNPRHLVRRRGQEARLRCSPMKGHSHVYWYRQLPEEGLKFMVYLQKENIIDESGMPKERFSAEFPKEGPSILRIQQVVRGDSAAYFCASSEGQGSSYEQYFGPGTRLTVT.

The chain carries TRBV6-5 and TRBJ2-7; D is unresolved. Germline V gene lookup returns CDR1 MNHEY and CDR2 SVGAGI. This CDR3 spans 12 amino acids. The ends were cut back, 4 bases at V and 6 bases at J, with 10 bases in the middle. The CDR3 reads CASSSQTGEQYF. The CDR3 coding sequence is TGTGCCAGCAGTTCTCAGACCGGCGAGCAGTACTTC.

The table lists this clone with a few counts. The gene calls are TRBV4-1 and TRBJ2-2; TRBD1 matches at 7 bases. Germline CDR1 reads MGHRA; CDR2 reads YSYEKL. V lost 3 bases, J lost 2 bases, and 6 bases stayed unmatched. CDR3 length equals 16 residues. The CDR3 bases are TGCGCCAGCAGCCACGGACAGGCAGTCAACACCGGGGAGCTGTTTTTT. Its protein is CASSHGQAVNTGELFF.

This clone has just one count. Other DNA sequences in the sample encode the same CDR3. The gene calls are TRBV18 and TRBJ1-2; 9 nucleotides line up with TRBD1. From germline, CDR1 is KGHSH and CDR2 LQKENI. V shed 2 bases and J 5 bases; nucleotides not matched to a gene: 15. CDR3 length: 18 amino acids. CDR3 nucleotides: TGTGCCAGCTCACCAGACCGGGACAGGGTCAGAGCTACTTATGGCTACACCTTC. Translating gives CASSPDRDRVRATYGYTF.

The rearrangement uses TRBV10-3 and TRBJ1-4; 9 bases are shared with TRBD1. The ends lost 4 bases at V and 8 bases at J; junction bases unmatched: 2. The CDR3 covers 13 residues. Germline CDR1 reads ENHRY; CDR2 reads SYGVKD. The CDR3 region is CAISAGTGEKLFF. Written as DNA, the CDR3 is TGTGCCATCAGTGCGGGGACAGGGGAAAAACTGTTTTTT.

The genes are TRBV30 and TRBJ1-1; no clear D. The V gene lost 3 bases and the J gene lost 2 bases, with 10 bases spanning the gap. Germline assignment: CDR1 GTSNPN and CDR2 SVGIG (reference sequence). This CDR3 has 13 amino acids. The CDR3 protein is CAWRLGFNTEAFF. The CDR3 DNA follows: TGTGCCTGGAGGTTGGGCTTCAACACTGAAGCTTTCTTT. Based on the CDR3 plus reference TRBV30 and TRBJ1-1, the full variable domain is SQTIHQWPATLVQPVGSPLSLECTVEGTSNPNLYWYRQAAGRGLQLLFYSVGIGQISSEVPQNLSASRPQDRQFILSSKKLLLSDSGFYLCAWRLGFNTEAFFGQGTRLTVV.

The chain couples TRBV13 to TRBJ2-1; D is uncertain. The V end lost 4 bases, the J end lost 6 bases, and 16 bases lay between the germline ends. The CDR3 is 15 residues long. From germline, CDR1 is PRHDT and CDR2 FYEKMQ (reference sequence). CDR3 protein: CASSSLRRLGNEQFF. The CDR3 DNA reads TGTGCCAGCAGCTCCTTAAGGCGCCTGGGCAATGAGCAGTTCTTC. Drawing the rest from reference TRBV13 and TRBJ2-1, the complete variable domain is AAGVIQSPRHLIKEKRETATLKCYPIPRHDTVYWYQQGPGQDPQFLISFYEKMQSDKGSIPDRFSAQQFSDYHSELNMSSLELGDSALYFCASSSLRRLGNEQFFGPGTRLTVL.